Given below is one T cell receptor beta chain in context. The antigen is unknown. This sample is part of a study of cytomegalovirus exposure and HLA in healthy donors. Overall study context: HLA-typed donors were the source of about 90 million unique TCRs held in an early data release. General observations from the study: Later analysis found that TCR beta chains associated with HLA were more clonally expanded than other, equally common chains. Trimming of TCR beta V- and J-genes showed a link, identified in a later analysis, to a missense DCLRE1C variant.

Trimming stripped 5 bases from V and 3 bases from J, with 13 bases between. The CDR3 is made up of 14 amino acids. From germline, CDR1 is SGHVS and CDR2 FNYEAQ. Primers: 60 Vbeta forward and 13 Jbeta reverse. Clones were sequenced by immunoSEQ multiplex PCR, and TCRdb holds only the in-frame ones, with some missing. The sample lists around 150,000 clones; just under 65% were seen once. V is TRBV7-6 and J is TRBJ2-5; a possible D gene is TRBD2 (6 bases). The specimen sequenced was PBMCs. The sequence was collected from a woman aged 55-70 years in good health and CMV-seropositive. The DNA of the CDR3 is TGTGCCAGCAGCCTCGGACTAATCGAAGAGACCCAGTACTTC. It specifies CASSLGLIEETQYF.